This TCR beta chain was sequenced for a study of PD-1 blockade in classical Hodgkin lymphoma. Time point of the sample: cycle 4 day 1 (C4D1), after 6 weeks of nivolumab. Every patient was affected by relapse after autologous stem cell transplantation, while exposure to brentuximab vedotin was not uniform. Trimming removed 4 bases at V and 0 bases at J, with 8 bases between. The CDR3 spans 15 residues. Germline V lookup: CDR1 SGHNT, CDR2 YYREEE (reference sequence). Only in-frame clones appear in the TCRdb table, and some are missing; sequencing was by immunoSEQ multiplex PCR. The sample yields thousands of clones, 60% to 80% seen once.

The source was peripheral blood mononuclear cells (PBMCs), collected before the fourth cycle of nivolumab. The V call is TRBV5-4, the J call TRBJ1-6; D ambiguous. The sequence was obtained from a human donor with classical Hodgkin lymphoma. Written as DNA, the CDR3 is TGTGCCAGCAGCACGGGCACCTCCTATAATTCACCCCTCCACTTT. Translated: CASSTGTSYNSPLHF.